Below, one T cell receptor (beta chain) is given with its context. The entry originates in a study of blood T cell repertoires in COVID-19. Across the whole study: Samples taken during acute and convalescent COVID-19 were collected in the United States, Italy and Spain. Sources were T cells, B-cell-depleted T cells, or PBMCs; the material itself was cDNA or gDNA.

V shed 7 bases, J shed 2 bases, and the junction held 7 bases outside the gene matches. Germline V CDR1 and CDR2: WSHSY, SAAADI. The CDR3 extends over 14 amino acids. Under the authors' procedure: Estimation of nucleated cell counts was performed using reference gene primer amplification. Sequenced by immunoSEQ multiplex PCR; TCRdb stores in-frame clones only, minus some. The DNA gave D and trimming, while V, J and clone size come from that table. The table records about 42,000 clones, approximately 85% of them present only once. Sequenced: peripheral blood. This clonotype was sampled from a human donor in a cohort sampled during active COVID-19. The J gene is TRBJ2-5, the V gene TRBV10-2; 7 bases line up with TRBD1. This chain's CDR3 is CASNKPGQQETQYF. DNA for the CDR3: TGCGCCAGCAACAAACCGGGACAGCAAGAGACCCAGTACTTC.